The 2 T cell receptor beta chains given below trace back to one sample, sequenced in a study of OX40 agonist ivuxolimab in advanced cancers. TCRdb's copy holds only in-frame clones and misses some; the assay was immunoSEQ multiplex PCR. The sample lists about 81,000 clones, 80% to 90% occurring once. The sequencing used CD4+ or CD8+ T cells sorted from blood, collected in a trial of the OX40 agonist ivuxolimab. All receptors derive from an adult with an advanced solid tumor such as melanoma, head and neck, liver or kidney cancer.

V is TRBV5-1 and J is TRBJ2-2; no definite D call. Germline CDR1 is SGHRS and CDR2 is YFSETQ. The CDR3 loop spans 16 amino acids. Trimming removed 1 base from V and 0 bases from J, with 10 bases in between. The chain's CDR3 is CASSLTGQPNTGELFF. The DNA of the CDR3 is TGCGCCAGCAGCTTGACTGGGCAACCGAACACCGGGGAGCTGTTTTTT.

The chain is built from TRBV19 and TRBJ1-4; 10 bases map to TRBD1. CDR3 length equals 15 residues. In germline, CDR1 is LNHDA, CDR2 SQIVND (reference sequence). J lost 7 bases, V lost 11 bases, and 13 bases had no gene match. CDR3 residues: CASSAGTGVGEKLFF. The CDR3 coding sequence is TGTGCCTCTTCGGCGGGGACAGGGGTTGGTGAAAAACTGTTTTTT.